This passage covers 25 T cell receptor beta chains from one sample sequenced in a study of cytomegalovirus exposure and HLA in healthy donors. PCR primers comprised 60 Vbeta and 13 Jbeta primers. The method was immunoSEQ multiplex PCR; TCRdb's version includes in-frame clones alone and lacks a portion of them. The sample lists 150,000 to 200,000 clones, over 60% seen once, with over 12% in the top ten. The sample taken for sequencing was PBMCs. All receptors come from a man aged 50 to 59 in good health and CMV-seropositive.

This chain joins TRBV7-6 and TRBJ2-5, with TRBD2 matching 14 bases. V shed 5 bases and J 0 bases; nucleotides not matched to a gene: 11. Looked up from germline, CDR1 is SGHVS and CDR2 is FNYEAQ. This CDR3 is built from 19 residues. The CDR3 reads CASSLWTSGGIGYQETQYF. The DNA of the CDR3 is TGTGCCAGCAGCCTGTGGACTAGCGGGGGGATAGGGTACCAAGAGACCCAGTACTTC.

The V call is TRBV27, the J call TRBJ2-1, with a weak D call TRBD1 (5 bases). Trimming stripped 5 bases from V and 0 bases from J, with 17 bases between. The CDR3 runs to 17 residues. Looked up from germline, CDR1 is MNHEY and CDR2 is SMNVEV (reference sequence). CDR3 sequence (DNA): TGTGCCAGCAGTCTTACTCCCCCGGACAACTCCTACAATGAGCAGTTCTTC. Amino acids: CASSLTPPDNSYNEQFF.

This chain links TRBV28 with TRBJ1-6; D gene unclear. V lost 7 bases, J lost 6 bases, and 10 bases lay in between. There are 13 residues in the CDR3. Germline CDR1 is MDHEN and CDR2 is SYDVKM. The DNA for the CDR3 is TGTGCCAGCAACGGGATTAGTAATTCACCCCTCCACTTT. As protein: CASNGISNSPLHF.

The chain has TRBV6-1 and TRBJ2-3, with 9 bases identical to TRBD2. The germline CDR1 and CDR2 sequences are MNHNS and SASEGT. V gave up 7 bases and J gave up 1 base; unmatched junction bases: 3. The CDR3 runs to 14 residues. The DNA for the CDR3 is TGTGCCAGCACTCAGCGGGGGGGCACAGATACGCAGTATTTT. Protein: CASTQRGGTDTQYF.

This clone was seen once. The CDR3 nucleotides read TGTGCCAGCAGCGTAGTGGGGGTAGCGGGGGGGTTCAGGACAGATACGCAGTATTTT. Protein sequence: CASSVVGVAGGFRTDTQYF. This sequence joins TRBV9 and TRBJ2-3, with TRBD2 matching over 11 bases. The CDR3 is made up of 19 amino acids. Trimming at V came to 0 bases and at J to 3 bases, leaving 12 bases not matched to a gene. Per the germline V gene, CDR1 is SGDLS and CDR2 is YYNGEE.

V gene TRBV28 combines with J gene TRBJ1-2; 12 positions agree with TRBD1. This CDR3 spans 15 amino acids. With 5 bases clipped from V and 8 bases from J, the junction kept 9 bases outside the gene matches. Germline CDR1 MDHEN, CDR2 SYDVKM. CDR3 protein: CASSLPGQGAVGYTF. In DNA, the CDR3 is TGTGCCAGCAGTCTCCCGGGACAGGGGGCGGTAGGCTACACCTTC.

This sequence joins TRBV28 and TRBJ1-1, with D uncertain. CDR3 length: 11 residues. V dropped 6 bases and J dropped 8 bases, with 10 bases sitting between them. Germline-derived CDR1 and CDR2 are MDHEN and SYDVKM. In nucleotides, the CDR3 is TGTGCCAGCAGCGTAGGGAGAGAAGCTTTCTTT. It is translated as CASSVGREAFF.

The chain combines TRBV5-4 with TRBJ2-1; 8 nucleotides align to TRBD2. The CDR3 is 16 residues long. Germline V gene data show CDR1 as SGHNT and CDR2 as YYREEE (reference sequence). V dropped 3 bases and J dropped 9; count of bases not matched to a gene: 14. The CDR3 region has the DNA TGTGCCAGCAGCTCAACCGGGGGGGCCTTAGTATTTGAGCAGTTCTTC. It encodes CASSSTGGALVFEQFF.

The V and J genes are TRBV5-1 and TRBJ2-1, with D possibly being TRBD1 (5 bases). The CDR3 contains 12 residues. Deletions cut 3 bases from V and 8 bases from J, with 9 bases between. Germline V gene lookup returns CDR1 SGHRS and CDR2 YFSETQ. This chain's CDR3 is CASSSQGYEQFF. The CDR3 nucleotides read TGCGCCAGCAGCTCCCAGGGCTATGAGCAGTTCTTC.

V usage is TRBV5-4 and J usage is TRBJ1-3; the match to TRBD1 covers 7 bases. CDR1 is SGHNT, CDR2 YYREEE, per germline (reference sequence). There are 17 residues in the CDR3. J gave up 0 bases and V 4 bases, and 10 bases lay outside the gene matches. The CDR3 sequence is CASSPWDSPISGNTIYF. CDR3 nucleotide sequence: TGTGCCAGCAGCCCTTGGGACAGCCCGATCTCTGGAAACACCATATATTTT.

This chain joins TRBV11-1 and TRBJ1-1; TRBD1 matches at 12 bases. J gave up 1 base and V 6 bases, and 6 bases lay outside the gene matches. The V gene's germline CDR1 is SGHAT and CDR2 FQDESV (reference sequence). The CDR3 sequence is 16 residues long. CDR3 in DNA: TGTGCCAGCAGGGGGGACAGGGGGCGGACGAACACTGAAGCTTTCTTT. It yields the protein CASRGDRGRTNTEAFF.

With regard to this clone: In the same sample, other DNA sequences code for this CDR3. The chain combines TRBV4-3 with TRBJ2-5, with TRBD2 matching 8 bases. The CDR3 is 15 amino acids. The germline CDR1 and CDR2 sequences are LGHNA and YSLEER. Trimming removed 1 base from V and 1 base from J; junction bases left unmatched: 2. DNA for the CDR3: TGCGCCAGCAGCCAAGGTAGCGGGGCCCAAGAGACCCAGTACTTC. Its translation: CASSQGSGAQETQYF.

The gene calls are TRBV4-2 and TRBJ2-1; no firm D call. This CDR3 comprises 17 residues. V lost 0 bases and J 0 bases, leaving 12 bases between the germline ends. CDR1 LGHNA and CDR2 YNFKEQ come from the germline V gene. The CDR3 sequence is CASSQEPNPSSYNEQFF. The DNA of the CDR3 is TGTGCCAGCAGCCAAGAACCCAACCCGAGCTCCTACAATGAGCAGTTCTTC.

The genes are TRBV10-3 and TRBJ2-7; D is perhaps TRBD2 (6 bases). Trimming shortened V by 4 bases and J by 4 bases, and 8 bases separated the two germline ends. The CDR3 contains 12 residues. Germline assignment: CDR1 ENHRY and CDR2 SYGVKD. The CDR3 nucleotides read TGTGCCATCAGTGTTCGGGGGTACGAGCAGTACTTC. It is translated as CAISVRGYEQYF.

The chain uses TRBV19 and TRBJ2-1; TRBD1 matches at 9 bases. V dropped 7 bases and J dropped 0; count of bases not matched to a gene: 10. Germline assignment: CDR1 LNHDA and CDR2 SQIVND (reference sequence). This CDR3 is built from 17 residues. The chain's CDR3 is CASNKQGARVSYNEQFF. The CDR3 nucleotides are TGTGCCAGTAATAAACAGGGGGCGAGGGTCTCCTACAATGAGCAGTTCTTC.

The chain employs TRBV13 and TRBJ1-1; 7 nucleotides match TRBD1. V lost 5 bases, J lost 1 base, and 4 bases stayed unmatched. Germline values: CDR1 PRHDT, CDR2 FYEKMQ (reference sequence). This CDR3 contains 14 residues. The DNA of the CDR3 is TGTGCCAGCAGCATCGACAGGGAGAACACTGAAGCTTTCTTT. Its protein product is CASSIDRENTEAFF.

This clone was seen more than once but under ten times. CDR3 DNA: TGCGCCAGCAGCCAGGGACAGCAAAGCTCCTATAATTCACCCCTCCACTTT. It specifies CASSQGQQSSYNSPLHF. V usage is TRBV4-1 and J usage is TRBJ1-6, with 7 bases matching TRBD1. This CDR3 has 17 amino acids. The germline V gene encodes CDR1 MGHRA and CDR2 YSYEKL. V shed 3 bases, J shed 0 bases, and the junction held 5 bases outside the gene matches.

This clone is a singleton in its sample. The chain has TRBV5-1 and TRBJ2-7; 12 nucleotides agree with TRBD2. With V trimmed by 5 bases and J by 2 bases, 2 bases remained unmatched. The CDR3 spans 14 residues. Per the germline V gene, CDR1 is SGHRS and CDR2 is YFSETQ. CDR3: CASRLAGGTYEQYF. The CDR3 bases are TGCGCCAGCAGACTAGCGGGGGGAACCTACGAGCAGTACTTC.

Turning to this clone: The junction shows a germline mismatch at one end, possibly a read error. This chain joins TRBV18 and TRBJ2-1; TRBD1 matches 10 bases. The CDR3 length is 13 residues. Germline assignment: CDR1 KGHSH and CDR2 LQKENI. This chain's CDR3 is CASSPPHGTGVIF. As DNA, the CDR3 is TGTGCCAGCTCACCACCCCATGGGACAGGGGTTATCTTC.

The chain links TRBV5-1 to TRBJ2-7, with TRBD1 matching 7 bases. V gave up 4 bases and J gave up 0 bases; unmatched junction bases: 7. The germline V gene has CDR1 SGHRS and CDR2 YFSETQ. The CDR3 runs 15 residues. Written as DNA, the CDR3 is TGCGCCAGCAGCCCCTGGACAGGTAGCTCCTACGAGCAGTACGTC. It yields the protein CASSPWTGSSYEQYV.

The rearrangement links TRBV7-6 to TRBJ1-6; D possibly corresponds to TRBD1 (6 bases). The germline CDR1 and CDR2 sequences are SGHVS and FNYEAQ. V shed 1 base and J shed 5 bases, with 12 bases lying between them. The CDR3 has 16 amino acids. For the CDR3, the DNA is TGTGCCAGCAGCTTAGGGAGGGGGGGAAATAATTCACCCCTCCACTTT. Its translation is CASSLGRGGNNSPLHF.

V usage is TRBV7-9 and J usage is TRBJ2-1; D unresolved. From germline, CDR1 is SEHNR and CDR2 FQNEAQ (reference sequence). The CDR3 loop spans 15 amino acids. V was cut by 5 bases and J by 6 bases, with 17 bases left in between. DNA of the CDR3: TGTGCCAGCAGCCCCGACGGCCTTAGGAGCAATGAGCAGTTCTTC. Protein sequence: CASSPDGLRSNEQFF.

The V call is TRBV4-3, the J call TRBJ2-2; 7 positions match TRBD1. CDR3 size: 15 residues. Germline CDR1 is LGHNA and CDR2 is YSLEER. J was trimmed by 6 bases and V by 0 bases; bases with no gene match: 4. The CDR3 sequence: CASSQDTGVSGELFF. CDR3 nucleotides: TGCGCCAGCAGCCAAGACACAGGGGTCTCCGGGGAGCTGTTTTTT.

V is TRBV11-3 and J is TRBJ2-3; 7 bases line up with TRBD1. The V and J ends lost 6 bases and 1 base, in that order; junction bases with no gene match: 4. The CDR3 runs to 14 residues. Germline-derived CDR1 and CDR2 are SGHNT and YENEEA. CDR3 in DNA: TGTGCCAGCAGTCACGGACAGGGCACAGATACGCAGTATTTT. It translates to CASSHGQGTDTQYF. Full variable domain (outside the CDR3, taken from reference TRBV11-3 and TRBJ2-3): EAGVVQSPRYKIIEKKQPVAFWCNPISGHNTLYWYLQNLGQGPELLIRYENEEAVDDSQLPKDRFSAERLKGVDSTLKIQPAELGDSAVYLCASSHGQGTDTQYFGPGTRLTVL.

V usage is TRBV19 and J usage is TRBJ1-2; TRBD1 is a possible D gene (6 bases). Trimming removed 1 base from V and 6 bases from J, with 9 bases in between. The CDR3 covers 13 residues. Germline V lookup: CDR1 LNHDA, CDR2 SQIVND (reference sequence). The CDR3 region has the DNA TGTGCCAGTAGTATAGTTTCAGGGGATGGCTACACCTTC. It encodes CASSIVSGDGYTF.